This T cell receptor beta chain was sequenced in a study of cytomegalovirus exposure and HLA in healthy donors. General study points: Data from an earlier analysis indicated that most TCR beta V segments were productive either about 87% or about 30% of the time. Later on, a genetic analysis was performed. It linked a missense variant in DCLRE1C with V- and J-gene trimming of TCR beta.

The V and J ends lost 3 bases and 9 bases, in that order; junction bases with no gene match: 16. The CDR3 consists of 17 residues. The germline V gene has CDR1 SGHRS and CDR2 YFSETQ. As to this clone: Its antigen is unknown.

PCR was performed using 60 Vbeta and 13 Jbeta primers. Libraries were prepared by immunoSEQ multiplex PCR; TCRdb keeps only in-frame clonotypes and omits some of them. Counted here are 45,000 to 70,000 clones, around four fifths occurring once; the ten biggest clones make up about 1.6%. The rearrangement joins TRBV5-1 to TRBJ2-1; 9 bases are shared with TRBD1. Sequencing was done on a sample of PBMCs. This clonotype originated in a man aged 30 to 39 in good health and CMV-seronegative. The chain's CDR3 is CASSSQPAGQGSFEQFF. The CDR3, as DNA: TGCGCCAGCAGCTCACAACCCGCGGGACAGGGTTCTTTTGAGCAGTTCTTC. The complete variable domain, with remaining parts taken from reference TRBV5-1 and TRBJ2-1, reads KAGVTQTPRYLIKTRGQQVTLSCSPISGHRSVSWYQQTPGQGLQFLFEYFSETQRNKGNFPGRFSGRQFSNSRSEMNVSTLELGDSALYLCASSSQPAGQGSFEQFFGPGTRLTVL.